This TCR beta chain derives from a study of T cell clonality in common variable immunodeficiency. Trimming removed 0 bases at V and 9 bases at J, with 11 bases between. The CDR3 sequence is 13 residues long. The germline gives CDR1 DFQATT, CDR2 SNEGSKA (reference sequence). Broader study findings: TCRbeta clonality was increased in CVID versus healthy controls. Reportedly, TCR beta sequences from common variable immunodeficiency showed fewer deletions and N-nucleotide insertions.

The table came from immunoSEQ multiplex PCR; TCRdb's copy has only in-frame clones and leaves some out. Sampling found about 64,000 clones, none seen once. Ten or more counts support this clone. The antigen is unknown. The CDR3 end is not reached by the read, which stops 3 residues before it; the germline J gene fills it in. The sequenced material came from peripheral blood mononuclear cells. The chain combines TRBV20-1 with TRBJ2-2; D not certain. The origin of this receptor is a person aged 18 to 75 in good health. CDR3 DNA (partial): TGCAGTGCTAGAGATCCTTTCCGGTGGGAG. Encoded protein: CSARDPFRWE. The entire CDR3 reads CSARDPFRWELFF.